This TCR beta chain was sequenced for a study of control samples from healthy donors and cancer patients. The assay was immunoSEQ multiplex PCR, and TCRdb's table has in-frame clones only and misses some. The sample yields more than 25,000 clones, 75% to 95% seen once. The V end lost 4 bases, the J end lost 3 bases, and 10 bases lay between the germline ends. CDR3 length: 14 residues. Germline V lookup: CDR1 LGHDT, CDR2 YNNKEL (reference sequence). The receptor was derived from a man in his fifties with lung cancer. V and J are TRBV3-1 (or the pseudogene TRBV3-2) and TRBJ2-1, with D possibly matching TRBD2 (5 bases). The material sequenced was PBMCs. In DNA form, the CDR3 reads TGTGCCAGCAGCCTGAACGGGATCTACAATGAGCAGTTCTTC. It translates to CASSLNGIYNEQFF.